Presented here are 29 T cell receptor beta chains from one specimen sequenced in a study of blood T cell repertoires in COVID-19. Method: immunoSEQ multiplex PCR; TCRdb's copy keeps in-frame clones and lacks some. The sample consists of roughly 220,000 clones, 88% of them appearing once. The sample consisted of PBMCs or T cells enriched from blood (not recorded which). Source of these receptors: a woman in her twenties or thirties who had recovered from COVID-19.

The CDR3 bases are TGTGCCAGCAGCCGGACAGGTGACAGCTACACCTTC. Translating gives CASSRTGDSYTF. The rearrangement joins TRBV7-6 to TRBJ1-2; 7 bases map to TRBD1. The CDR3 loop spans 12 amino acids. The germline V gene has CDR1 SGHVS and CDR2 FNYEAQ. The J segment lost 9 bases and the V segment lost 5 bases, leaving 6 bases of the junction unmatched. Full variable domain (missing parts from reference TRBV7-6 and TRBJ1-2): GAGVSQSPRYKVTKRGQDVALRCDPISGHVSLYWYRQALGQGPEFLTYFNYEAQQDKSGLPNDRFSAERPEGSISTLTIQRTEQRDSAMYRCASSRTGDSYTFGSGTRLTVV.

The chain links TRBV7-9 to TRBJ1-1; possibly TRBD1 for D (6 bases). The CDR3 has 16 amino acids. Germline V gives CDR1 SEHNR, CDR2 FQNEAQ (reference sequence). With 3 bases removed from V and 0 bases from J, the gap between germline ends came to 14 bases. CDR3 region: CASSFDRPSLNTEAFF. The CDR3 nucleotides read TGTGCCAGCAGCTTCGACAGGCCCTCCTTGAACACTGAAGCTTTCTTT.

V is TRBV7-9 and J is TRBJ1-3; no firm D call. The V gene lost 1 base and the J gene lost 7 bases, with 5 bases spanning the gap. This CDR3 region has 12 residues. In germline, CDR1 is SEHNR, CDR2 FQNEAQ (reference sequence). CDR3: CASSLVANTIYF. As DNA, the CDR3 is TGTGCCAGCAGCTTAGTCGCGAACACCATATATTTT.

The rearrangement links TRBV9 to TRBJ2-3; TRBD2 aligns across 12 bases. The CDR3 has 15 residues. CDR1 and CDR2 (germline): SGDLS, YYNGEE. J lost 5 bases, V lost 3 bases, and 4 bases had no gene match. The CDR3 region has the DNA TGTGCCAGCAGCGCGACTAGCGGGGGCCGAGATACGCAGTATTTT. This codes for CASSATSGGRDTQYF. The whole variable domain, remainder taken from reference TRBV9 and TRBJ2-3, is DSGVTQTPKHLITATGQRVTLRCSPRSGDLSVYWYQQSLDQGLQFLIQYYNGEERAKGNILERFSAQQFPDLHSELNLSSLELGDSALYFCASSATSGGRDTQYFGPGTRLTVL.

The chain couples TRBV7-9 to TRBJ1-1; 8 bases align to TRBD1. J was trimmed by 7 bases and V by 4 bases; bases with no gene match: 11. The V gene's germline CDR1 is SEHNR and CDR2 FQNEAQ (reference sequence). The CDR3 spans 15 residues. Here the CDR3 reads CASSWTGKGKIEAFF. CDR3 nucleotides: TGTGCCAGCAGCTGGACAGGGAAGGGAAAAATTGAAGCTTTCTTT.

The chain couples TRBV6-5 to TRBJ1-1, with D maybe TRBD1 (6 bases). This CDR3 region has 14 residues. Trimming pared 7 bases from V and 4 bases from J, leaving 16 bases between. Germline V lookup: CDR1 MNHEY, CDR2 SVGAGI. DNA for the CDR3: TGTGCCAGCACCAAGAGGGGGGGGAGCACTGAAGCTTTCTTT. Translating gives CASTKRGGSTEAFF.

The V and J genes are TRBV6-5 and TRBJ1-1; perhaps TRBD1 as D (6 bases). There are 13 residues in the CDR3. Deletions cut 6 bases from V and 3 bases from J, with 11 bases between. CDR1 is MNHEY and CDR2 is SVGAGI in the germline V gene. CDR3 amino acids: CASSDRMYTEAFF. The DNA for the CDR3 is TGTGCCAGCAGCGACAGGATGTACACTGAAGCTTTCTTT.

The J gene is TRBJ2-6, the V gene TRBV2, with no clear D. Trimming removed 8 bases at V and 0 bases at J, with 5 bases between. CDR3 size: 13 residues. Germline V CDR1 and CDR2: SNHLY, FYNNEI. CDR3 bases: TGTGCCAGCCTGAGCTCTGGGGCCAACGTCCTGACTTTC. Its protein product is CASLSSGANVLTF.

The V gene is TRBV18, the J gene TRBJ1-3; D unresolved. The germline V gene encodes CDR1 KGHSH and CDR2 LQKENI. The CDR3 covers 15 residues. Trimming took 3 bases from V and 5 from J, leaving 14 bases between them. This chain's CDR3 is CASSPSLGIRNTIYF. CDR3 nucleotides: TGTGCCAGCTCACCGTCCCTCGGGATTAGAAACACCATATATTTT. The full variable domain, its missing parts supplied by reference TRBV18 and TRBJ1-3, is NAGVMQNPRHLVRRRGQEARLRCSPMKGHSHVYWYRQLPEEGLKFMVYLQKENIIDESGMPKERFSAEFPKEGPSILRIQQVVRGDSAAYFCASSPSLGIRNTIYFGEGSWLTVV.

The rearrangement joins TRBV6-4 to TRBJ2-6, with a weak D call TRBD2 (6 bases). Trimming stripped 3 bases from V and 4 bases from J, with 10 bases between. Per germline, CDR1 MRHNA and CDR2 SNTAGT. CDR3 length equals 15 residues. The DNA of the CDR3 is TGTGCCAGCAGTGAGGGGGGAACAGGGGCCAACGTCCTGACTTTC. This translates into CASSEGGTGANVLTF.

This clone has a single count. The V gene is TRBV19, the J gene TRBJ2-1, with 9 bases that match TRBD2. This CDR3 comprises 15 residues. Germline V gene data show CDR1 as LNHDA and CDR2 as SQIVND (reference sequence). V shed 7 bases and J 6 bases; nucleotides not matched to a gene: 10. In DNA form, the CDR3 reads TGTGCCAGTAATCCACTAGCGGGCGTTTCCAATGAGCAGTTCTTC. As protein: CASNPLAGVSNEQFF.

J is TRBJ2-1 and V is TRBV7-3, with 8 bases lining up with TRBD2. V shed 2 bases, J shed 6 bases, and the junction held 3 bases outside the gene matches. The CDR3 is 14 amino acids. Per germline, CDR1 SGHTA and CDR2 FQGTGA. CDR3 nucleotide sequence: TGTGCCAGCAGCTTACGGGGGGGCTCCAATGAGCAGTTCTTC. This sequence encodes CASSLRGGSNEQFF.

The J gene is TRBJ2-4, the V gene TRBV5-4; TRBD1 matches at 10 bases. V trimming: 6 bases; J trimming: 8 bases; junction bases outside the gene matches: 5. The length of the CDR3 is 13 residues. Germline V lookup: CDR1 SGHNT, CDR2 YYREEE (reference sequence). The CDR3, as DNA: TGTGCCAGCACCGACAGGGGGCGCGACATTCAGTACTTC. It translates to CASTDRGRDIQYF.

The chain links TRBV9 to TRBJ2-3; D possibly corresponds to TRBD2 (7 bases). Per germline, CDR1 SGDLS and CDR2 YYNGEE. This CDR3 comprises 15 residues. Trimming took 1 base from V and 3 from J, leaving 12 bases between them. CDR3 protein: CASSVWGGGTDTQYF. The CDR3 region has the DNA TGTGCCAGCAGCGTATGGGGGGGCGGGACAGATACGCAGTATTTT.

V and J are TRBV4-2 and TRBJ2-7, with TRBD2 identical over 8 bases. The CDR3 contains 13 residues. V trimming: 4 bases; J trimming: 2 bases; junction bases outside the gene matches: 1. Germline CDR1 is LGHNA and CDR2 is YNFKEQ. DNA for the CDR3: TGTGCCAGCAGCCCCGGGGGGGCCTACGAGCAGTACTTC. Amino acids: CASSPGGAYEQYF.

The chain couples TRBV4-1 to TRBJ1-1, with D possibly matching TRBD1 (6 bases). V was cut by 4 bases and J by 0 bases, with 9 bases left in between. The CDR3 spans 14 residues. CDR1 is MGHRA, CDR2 YSYEKL, per germline. CDR3 DNA: TGCGCCAGCAGCCGGACAGACATGAACACTGAAGCTTTCTTT. Its translation is CASSRTDMNTEAFF.

This clone was seen only a few times. This rearrangement joins TRBV6-4 to TRBJ1-1; perhaps TRBD1 as D (6 bases). The CDR3 loop spans 14 amino acids. Germline loops: CDR1 MRHNA, CDR2 SNTAGT. V was clipped by 3 bases and J by 1 base, with 9 bases between them. CDR3 protein: CASSEGTSNTEAFF. DNA of the CDR3: TGTGCCAGCAGTGAAGGGACATCGAACACTGAAGCTTTCTTT.

This chain joins TRBV4-2 and TRBJ2-3, with TRBD2 identical over 11 bases. This CDR3 is 16 amino acids long. The V gene's germline CDR1 is LGHNA and CDR2 YNFKEQ. Unmatched junction bases numbered 5, after V lost 5 bases and J lost 1 base. CDR3 loop: CASSGLAGGGTDTQYF. CDR3 nucleotides: TGTGCCAGCAGCGGCCTAGCGGGGGGCGGCACAGATACGCAGTATTTT.

The chain joins TRBV5-5 to TRBJ2-3; 7 bases agree with TRBD2. Germline CDR1 SGHKS, CDR2 YYEKEE (reference sequence). The CDR3 sequence is 14 residues long. V was pared by 4 bases and J by 3 bases, with 5 bases of the junction left unmatched. This CDR3 reads CASSPGRGTDTQYF. The DNA for the CDR3 is TGTGCCAGCAGCCCGGGGCGGGGGACAGATACGCAGTATTTT.

The rearrangement uses TRBV4-1 and TRBJ1-5; D remains ambiguous. The V end lost 3 bases, the J end lost 0 bases, and 15 bases lay between the germline ends. This CDR3 region has 17 residues. Germline CDR1 reads MGHRA; CDR2 reads YSYEKL. CDR3: CASSHLFLGDSNQPQHF. The CDR3 DNA reads TGCGCCAGCAGCCACCTCTTCCTGGGAGATAGCAATCAGCCCCAGCATTTT.

The V call is TRBV5-5, the J call TRBJ1-2, with D hard to call. Trimming cost V 4 bases and J 8 bases, with 12 bases left between them. The germline V gene has CDR1 SGHKS and CDR2 YYEKEE (reference sequence). This CDR3 region has 12 residues. The CDR3 bases are TGTGCCAGCAGCATGGACGGCGGGGGCTACACCTTC. It codes for CASSMDGGGYTF.

The gene calls are TRBV11-2 and TRBJ1-3; 10 bases fit TRBD1. This CDR3 has 16 residues. Germline V lookup: CDR1 SGHAT, CDR2 FQNNGV. V dropped 4 bases and J dropped 2; count of bases not matched to a gene: 5. The CDR3 region has the DNA TGTGCCAGCAGCTCATCGACAGGGGGCGCTGGAAACACCATATATTTT. Translated: CASSSSTGGAGNTIYF.

This chain links TRBV12-3 or TRBV12-4 with TRBJ1-3, with a possible D match to TRBD1 (6 bases). The CDR3 has 13 residues. V gave up 11 bases and J gave up 0 bases, with 11 bases separating them. The CDR3, as DNA: TGTGCCGCGGACAGAAACTCTGGAAACACCATATATTTT. Encoded protein: CAADRNSGNTIYF.

This clone was seen once. J is TRBJ2-5 and V is TRBV7-3; TRBD1 is a possible D gene (5 bases). CDR3 length: 14 amino acids. Germline V gene lookup returns CDR1 SGHTA and CDR2 FQGTGA. Trimming took 5 bases from V and 5 from J, leaving 15 bases between them. DNA of the CDR3: TGTGCCAGCAGCCTAGACAGACACACCGAGACCCAGTACTTC. Its protein product is CASSLDRHTETQYF. Full variable domain (missing parts from reference TRBV7-3 and TRBJ2-5): GAGVSQTPSNKVTEKGKYVELRCDPISGHTALYWYRQSLGQGPEFLIYFQGTGAADDSGLPNDRFFAVRPEGSVSTLKIQRTERGDSAVYLCASSLDRHTETQYFGPGTRLLVL.

The chain links TRBV6-5 to TRBJ1-4; no definite D call. This CDR3 region has 13 residues. Trimming took off 0 bases at V and 5 bases at J, with 4 bases between the two ends. Germline V CDR1 and CDR2: MNHEY, SVGAGI. As DNA, the CDR3 is TGTGCCAGCAGTTACTCCCTAAATGAAAAACTGTTTTTT. Protein: CASSYSLNEKLFF.

This chain joins TRBV6-5 and TRBJ1-5, with D maybe TRBD1 (5 bases). Germline V gene lookup returns CDR1 MNHEY and CDR2 SVGAGI. The CDR3 covers 13 residues. V dropped 6 bases and J dropped 1 base, with 7 bases sitting between them. The CDR3 nucleotides read TGTGCCAGCAGGACAGCAAGCAATCAGCCCCAGCATTTT. Its protein product is CASRTASNQPQHF.

The chain couples TRBV6-5 to TRBJ2-2; TRBD1 might be the D (7 bases). Germline V lookup: CDR1 MNHEY, CDR2 SVGAGI. Between the trimmed V and J ends, which lost 0 bases and 4 bases, there was a span of 12 bases. The CDR3 loop spans 16 amino acids. The CDR3 sequence: CASSYSGGGITGELFF. The CDR3 bases are TGTGCCAGCAGTTACTCAGGAGGGGGCATCACCGGGGAGCTGTTTTTT.

The CDR3 DNA follows: TGCGCCAGCAGCCTAACAGGAATCCGCAATCAGCCCCAGCATTTT. Protein: CASSLTGIRNQPQHF. The rearrangement uses TRBV5-1 and TRBJ1-5; TRBD1 might be the D (5 bases). The CDR3 consists of 15 residues. Trimming left V 4 bases short and J 2 bases short, with 13 bases between. Germline loops: CDR1 SGHRS, CDR2 YFSETQ. The variable domain in full, with the rest retrieved from reference TRBV5-1 and TRBJ1-5, is KAGVTQTPRYLIKTRGQQVTLSCSPISGHRSVSWYQQTPGQGLQFLFEYFSETQRNKGNFPGRFSGRQFSNSRSEMNVSTLELGDSALYLCASSLTGIRNQPQHFGDGTRLSIL.

By share of the sample, this clone is medium-sized (0.01 to 0.1%). The chain combines TRBV6-5 with TRBJ2-2; 12 bases match TRBD2. Germline-derived CDR1 and CDR2 are MNHEY and SVGAGI. This CDR3 region has 15 residues. V was pared by 5 bases and J by 3 bases, with 1 base of the junction left unmatched. CDR3 sequence: CASSRLAGDTGELFF. CDR3 coding DNA: TGTGCCAGCAGTCGACTAGCGGGGGACACCGGGGAGCTGTTTTTT.